A single T cell receptor (beta chain) is shown here with its context. The antigen is unknown. The record originates from a study of glioma-infiltrating T cells. Points from the study as a whole: CDR3 overlap between tissue and blood was very small. Gliomas, especially low-grade, showed above-expected tissue-blood divergence; non-neoplastic patients showed below.

CDR1 SGDLS and CDR2 YYNGEE come from the germline V gene. The germline V and J ends were trimmed by 3 bases and 2 bases, with 7 bases remaining between them. The CDR3 runs 13 residues. Amplification of TCR alpha and beta CDR3 regions from RNA used iRepertoire nested multiplex PCR. For one-step reverse transcription and amplification, about 85-400 ng of tissue mRNA or PBMC total RNA was used. From the multiplex PCR reads, TCRdb called clonotypes with MiXCR, one entry per CDR3 protein. The table lists 93,000 or so distinct CDR3 sequences, 25% to 35% of them singletons, with roughly 46% in the top ten. This clonotype originated in a human donor with low-grade glioma or glioblastoma, undergoing nonglioma brain surgery, or in good health (not recorded which). What was sequenced was glioma tissue, nonneoplastic brain tissue, or PBMCs (not recorded which). The rearrangement uses TRBV9 and TRBJ2-3; D gene uncertain. In DNA, the CDR3 is TGTGCCAGCAGCGCTCTATACACAGATACGCAGTATTTT. Encoded protein: CASSALYTDTQYF.